This note documents a single T cell receptor beta chain sequence. The sample is drawn from a study of T cell changes during pregnancy in multiple sclerosis. Libraries were prepared by immunoSEQ multiplex PCR; TCRdb keeps only in-frame clonotypes and omits some of them. The sample records some 64,000 clones, about 90% being singletons. The CDR3 has 14 amino acids. The junction had 2 bases not matched to a gene; V was cut back by 1 base and J by 3 bases. The germline CDR1 and CDR2 sequences are SEHNR and FQNEAQ (reference sequence). The sample here was peripheral blood, taken in the first trimester of pregnancy. This rearrangement joins TRBV7-9 to TRBJ2-5, with TRBD1 matching over 7 bases. The sequence came from a female donor in good health, enrolled as a control in a pregnancy study. Written as DNA, the CDR3 is TGTGCCAGCAGCTTAGAGGGGGCGGAAGAGACCCAGTACTTC. Its protein product is CASSLEGAEETQYF. Filled out from reference TRBV7-9 and TRBJ2-5, the complete variable domain reads DTGVSQNPRHKITKRGQNVTFRCDPISEHNRLYWYRQTLGQGPEFLTYFQNEAQLEKSRLLSDRFSAERPKGSFSTLEIQRTEQGDSAMYLCASSLEGAEETQYFGPGTRLLVL.